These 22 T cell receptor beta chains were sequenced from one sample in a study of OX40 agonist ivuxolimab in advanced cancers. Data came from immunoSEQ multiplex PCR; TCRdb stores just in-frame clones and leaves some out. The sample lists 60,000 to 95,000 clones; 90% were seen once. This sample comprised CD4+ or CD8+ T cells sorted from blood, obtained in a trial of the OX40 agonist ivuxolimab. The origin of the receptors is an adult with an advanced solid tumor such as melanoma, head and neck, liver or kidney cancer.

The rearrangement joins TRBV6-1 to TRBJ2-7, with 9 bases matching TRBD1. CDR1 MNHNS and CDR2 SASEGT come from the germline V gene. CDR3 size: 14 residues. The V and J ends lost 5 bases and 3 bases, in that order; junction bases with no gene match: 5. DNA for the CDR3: TGTGCCAGCAGTCAGACAGGGGGAGGCTACGAGCAGTACTTC. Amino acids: CASSQTGGGYEQYF.

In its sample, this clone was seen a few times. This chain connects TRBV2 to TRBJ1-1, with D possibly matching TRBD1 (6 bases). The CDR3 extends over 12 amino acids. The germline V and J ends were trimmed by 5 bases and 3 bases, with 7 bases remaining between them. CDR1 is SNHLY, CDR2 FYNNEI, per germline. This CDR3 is CASSTGYTEAFF. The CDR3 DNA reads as TGTGCCAGCAGTACAGGGTACACTGAAGCTTTCTTT.

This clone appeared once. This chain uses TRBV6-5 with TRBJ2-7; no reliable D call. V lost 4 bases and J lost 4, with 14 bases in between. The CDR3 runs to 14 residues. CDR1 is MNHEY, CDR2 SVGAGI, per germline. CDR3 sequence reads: CASSSRVGRYEQYF. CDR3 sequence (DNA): TGTGCCAGCAGTTCAAGGGTGGGAAGGTACGAGCAGTACTTC.

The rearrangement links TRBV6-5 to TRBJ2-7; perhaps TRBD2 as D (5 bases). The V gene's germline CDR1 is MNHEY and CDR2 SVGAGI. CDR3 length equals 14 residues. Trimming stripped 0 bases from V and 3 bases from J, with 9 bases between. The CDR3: CASSYSSGNYEQYF. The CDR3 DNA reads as TGTGCCAGCAGTTACTCTTCGGGGAACTACGAGCAGTACTTC.

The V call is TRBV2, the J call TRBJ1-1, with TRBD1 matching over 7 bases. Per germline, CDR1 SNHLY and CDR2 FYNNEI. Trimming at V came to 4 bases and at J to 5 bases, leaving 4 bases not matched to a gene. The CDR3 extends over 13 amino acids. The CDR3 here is CASSVWDRTEAFF. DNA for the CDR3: TGTGCCAGCAGTGTCTGGGACAGAACTGAAGCTTTCTTT.

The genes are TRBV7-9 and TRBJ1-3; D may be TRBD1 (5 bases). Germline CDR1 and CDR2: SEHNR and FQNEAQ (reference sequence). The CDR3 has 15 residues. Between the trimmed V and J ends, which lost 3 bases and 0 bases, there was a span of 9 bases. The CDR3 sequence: CASSFDSYSGNTIYF. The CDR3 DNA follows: TGTGCCAGCAGCTTTGACAGTTACTCTGGAAACACCATATATTTT. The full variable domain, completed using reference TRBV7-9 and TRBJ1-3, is DTGVSQNPRHKITKRGQNVTFRCDPISEHNRLYWYRQTLGQGPEFLTYFQNEAQLEKSRLLSDRFSAERPKGSFSTLEIQRTEQGDSAMYLCASSFDSYSGNTIYFGEGSWLTVV.

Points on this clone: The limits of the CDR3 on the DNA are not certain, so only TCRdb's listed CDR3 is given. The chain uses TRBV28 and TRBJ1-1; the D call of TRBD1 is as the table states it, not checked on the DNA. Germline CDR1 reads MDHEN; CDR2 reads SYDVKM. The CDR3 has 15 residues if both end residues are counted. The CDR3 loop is CASSSSQQGNTEAFF.

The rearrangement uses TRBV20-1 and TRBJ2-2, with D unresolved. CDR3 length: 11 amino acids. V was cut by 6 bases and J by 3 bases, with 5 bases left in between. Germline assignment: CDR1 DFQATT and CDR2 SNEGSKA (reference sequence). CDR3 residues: CSASYTGELFF. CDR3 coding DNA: TGCAGTGCCAGCTACACCGGGGAGCTGTTTTTT.

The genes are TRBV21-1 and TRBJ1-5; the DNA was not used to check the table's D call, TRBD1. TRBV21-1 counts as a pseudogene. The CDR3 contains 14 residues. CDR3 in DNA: TGTGCCAGCAGCAAAGGACAGGGTGGCCAGCCCCAGCATTTT. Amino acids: CASSKGQGGQPQHF.

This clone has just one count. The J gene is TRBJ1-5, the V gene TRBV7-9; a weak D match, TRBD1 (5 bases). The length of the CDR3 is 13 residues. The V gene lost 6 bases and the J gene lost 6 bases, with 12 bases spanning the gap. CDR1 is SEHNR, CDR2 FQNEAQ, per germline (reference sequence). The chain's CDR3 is CASSQDSPQPQHF. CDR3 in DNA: TGTGCCAGCAGTCAAGACAGCCCTCAGCCCCAGCATTTT. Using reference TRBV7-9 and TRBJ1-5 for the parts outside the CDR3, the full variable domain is DTGVSQNPRHKITKRGQNVTFRCDPISEHNRLYWYRQTLGQGPEFLTYFQNEAQLEKSRLLSDRFSAERPKGSFSTLEIQRTEQGDSAMYLCASSQDSPQPQHFGDGTRLSIL.

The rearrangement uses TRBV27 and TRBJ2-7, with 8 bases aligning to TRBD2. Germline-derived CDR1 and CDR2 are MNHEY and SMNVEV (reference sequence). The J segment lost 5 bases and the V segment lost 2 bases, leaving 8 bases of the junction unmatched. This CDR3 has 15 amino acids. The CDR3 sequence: CASSLERGPRHEQYF. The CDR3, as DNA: TGTGCCAGCAGTTTAGAGCGGGGGCCCCGCCACGAGCAGTACTTC.

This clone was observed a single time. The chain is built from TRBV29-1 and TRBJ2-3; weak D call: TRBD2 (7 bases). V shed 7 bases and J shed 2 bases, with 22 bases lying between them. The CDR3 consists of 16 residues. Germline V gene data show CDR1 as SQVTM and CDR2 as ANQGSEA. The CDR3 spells CSATTLRGGATDTQYF. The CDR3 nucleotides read TGCAGCGCCACGACCCTACGAGGGGGGGCCACAGATACGCAGTATTTT.

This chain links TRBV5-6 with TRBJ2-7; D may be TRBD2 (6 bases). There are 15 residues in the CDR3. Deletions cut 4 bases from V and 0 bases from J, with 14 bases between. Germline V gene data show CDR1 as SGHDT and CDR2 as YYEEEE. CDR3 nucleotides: TGTGCCAGCAGCACCCCTGGGGGGTCCTCCTACGAGCAGTACTTC. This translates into CASSTPGGSSYEQYF.

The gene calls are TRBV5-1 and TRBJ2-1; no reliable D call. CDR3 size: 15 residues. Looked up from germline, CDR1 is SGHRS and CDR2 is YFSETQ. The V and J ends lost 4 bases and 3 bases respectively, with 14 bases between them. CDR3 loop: CASSPLPTDYNEQFF. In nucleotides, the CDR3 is TGCGCCAGCAGCCCCCTTCCGACCGACTACAATGAGCAGTTCTTC. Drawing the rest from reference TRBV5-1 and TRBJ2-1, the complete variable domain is KAGVTQTPRYLIKTRGQQVTLSCSPISGHRSVSWYQQTPGQGLQFLFEYFSETQRNKGNFPGRFSGRQFSNSRSEMNVSTLELGDSALYLCASSPLPTDYNEQFFGPGTRLTVL.

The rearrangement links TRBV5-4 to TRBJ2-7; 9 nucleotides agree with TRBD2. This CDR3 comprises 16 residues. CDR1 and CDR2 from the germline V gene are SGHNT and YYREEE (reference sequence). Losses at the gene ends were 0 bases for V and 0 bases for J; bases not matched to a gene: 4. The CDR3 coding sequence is TGTGCCAGCAGCTTGGGACTAGCGGTGAGCTCCTACGAGCAGTACTTC. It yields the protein CASSLGLAVSSYEQYF.

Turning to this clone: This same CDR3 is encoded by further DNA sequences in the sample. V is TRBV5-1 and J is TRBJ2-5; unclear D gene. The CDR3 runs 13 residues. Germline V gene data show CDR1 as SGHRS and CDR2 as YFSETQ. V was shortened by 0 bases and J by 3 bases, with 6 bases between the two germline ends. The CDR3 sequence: CASSLVGEETQYF. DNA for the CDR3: TGCGCCAGCAGCTTGGTGGGTGAAGAGACCCAGTACTTC. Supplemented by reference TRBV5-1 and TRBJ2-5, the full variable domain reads KAGVTQTPRYLIKTRGQQVTLSCSPISGHRSVSWYQQTPGQGLQFLFEYFSETQRNKGNFPGRFSGRQFSNSRSEMNVSTLELGDSALYLCASSLVGEETQYFGPGTRLLVL.

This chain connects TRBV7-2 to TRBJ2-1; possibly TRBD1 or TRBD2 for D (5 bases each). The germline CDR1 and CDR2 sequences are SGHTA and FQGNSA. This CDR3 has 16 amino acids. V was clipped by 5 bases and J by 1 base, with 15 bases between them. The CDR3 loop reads CASSPVRGISYNEQFF. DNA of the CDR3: TGTGCCAGCAGCCCGGTACGGGGCATTTCCTACAATGAGCAGTTCTTC. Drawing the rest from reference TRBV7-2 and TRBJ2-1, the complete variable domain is GAGVSQSPSNKVTEKGKDVELRCDPISGHTALYWYRQSLGQGLEFLIYFQGNSAPDKSGLPSDRFSAERTGGSVSTLTIQRTQQEDSAVYLCASSPVRGISYNEQFFGPGTRLTVL.

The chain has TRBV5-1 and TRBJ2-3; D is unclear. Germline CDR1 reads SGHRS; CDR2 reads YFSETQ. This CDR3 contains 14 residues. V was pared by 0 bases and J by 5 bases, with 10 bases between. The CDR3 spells CASSLASEKDTQYF. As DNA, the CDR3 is TGCGCCAGCAGCTTGGCCTCGGAGAAAGATACGCAGTATTTT.

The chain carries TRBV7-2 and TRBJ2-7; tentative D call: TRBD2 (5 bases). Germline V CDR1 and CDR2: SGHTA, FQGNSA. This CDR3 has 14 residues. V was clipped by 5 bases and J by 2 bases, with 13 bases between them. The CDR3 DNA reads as TGTGCCAGCAGCCCCTGGGGTAGCGCCTACGAGCAGTACTTC. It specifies CASSPWGSAYEQYF.

In DNA, the CDR3 is TGTGCCAGCAGTGATCGTACTAGCGGGGGGGAATTGTACTTC. As protein: CASSDRTSGGELYF. V and J are TRBV2 and TRBJ2-7; 13 bases are a match to TRBD2. J gave up 12 bases and V 3 bases, and 8 bases lay outside the gene matches. The germline gives CDR1 SNHLY, CDR2 FYNNEI. The CDR3 has 14 amino acids. Combining the CDR3 with reference TRBV2 and TRBJ2-7 gives the whole variable domain EPEVTQTPSHQVTQMGQEVILRCVPISNHLYFYWYRQILGQKVEFLVSFYNNEISEKSEIFDDQFSVERPDGSNFTLKIRSTKLEDSAMYFCASSDRTSGGELYFGPGTRLTVT.

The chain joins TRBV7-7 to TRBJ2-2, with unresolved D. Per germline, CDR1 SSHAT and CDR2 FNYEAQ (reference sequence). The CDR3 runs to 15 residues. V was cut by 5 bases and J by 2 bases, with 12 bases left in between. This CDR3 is CASSPSSINTGELFF. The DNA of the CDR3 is TGTGCCAGCAGCCCCTCCTCCATTAACACCGGGGAGCTGTTTTTT.

CDR3 amino acids: CASSFGTGTNQPQHF. The DNA of the CDR3 is TGTGCCAGCAGCTTCGGAACAGGTACTAATCAGCCCCAGCATTTT. The V gene is TRBV5-8, the J gene TRBJ1-5, with D perhaps TRBD1 (5 bases). The germline V and J ends were trimmed by 2 bases and 4 bases, with 13 bases remaining between them. There are 15 residues in the CDR3. The germline V gene has CDR1 SGHTS and CDR2 YDEGEE.